The 27 T cell receptor beta chains below come from one sample, sequenced in a study of human T cells and chemical hapten exposure. Indicated treatment: therapeutic diphenylcyclopropenone sensitization with weekly scalp DPC. Individual cDNA molecules in this library carried unique molecular identifiers. TCRdb re-analysed the reads in MiXCR, keeping a single row per CDR3 protein. The table includes some 270 distinct CDR3 sequences, 45% to 50% detected once. Source: whole blood, taken before DPC sensitization or 2, 6, or about 24 weeks after (not recorded which). The source is an adult with alopecia areata. Some clones in this sample may be carry-over from other donors' samples. This table probably holds off-target reads from a library built for another chain.

This sequence joins TRBV6-1 and TRBJ1-1, with 7 bases fitting TRBD1. The germline V gene has CDR1 MNHNS and CDR2 SASEGT. Trimming cost V 6 bases and J 7 bases; bases outside gene matches: 14. CDR3 length: 15 residues. CDR3 nucleotide sequence: TGTGCCAGCAGCGAGGGGGCAGGGACCCCATATGAAGCTTTCTTT. Translated, it gives CASSEGAGTPYEAFF.

This clonotype was counted a single time. V gene TRBV20-1 combines with J gene TRBJ2-4; D remains ambiguous. V lost 1 base and J lost 0, with 13 bases in between. Germline loops: CDR1 DFQATT, CDR2 SNEGSKA (reference sequence). The CDR3 is 16 amino acids. CDR3 nucleotide sequence: TGCAGTGCTAGAGCCCCACACGGAATAGCCAAAAACATTCAGTACTTC. Residues: CSARAPHGIAKNIQYF.

This clonotype was detected a few times. This chain links TRBV29-1 with TRBJ2-5, with D perhaps TRBD2 (5 bases). CDR1 is SQVTM, CDR2 ANQGSEA, per germline. The CDR3 consists of 13 residues. V was shortened by 3 bases and J by 5 bases, with 13 bases between the two germline ends. CDR3 residues: CSVDGVRPETQYF. The CDR3 nucleotides read TGCAGCGTTGACGGGGTCCGACCGGAGACCCAGTACTTC. Full variable domain (remainder filled in from reference TRBV29-1 and TRBJ2-5): SAVISQKPSRDICQRGTSLTIQCQVDSQVTMMFWYRQQPGQSLTLIATANQGSEATYESGFVIDKFPISRPNLTFSTLTVSNMSPEDSSIYLCSVDGVRPETQYFGPGTRLLVL.

This chain connects TRBV10-2 to TRBJ1-4; 8 nucleotides match TRBD1. This CDR3 spans 14 amino acids. The V gene's germline CDR1 is WSHSY and CDR2 SAAADI. The V gene end was trimmed by 6 bases and the J gene end by 5 bases; junction bases not matched to a gene: 5. The CDR3 sequence: CASRTGQDNEKLFF. In nucleotides, the CDR3 is TGCGCCAGCAGGACGGGACAGGACAATGAAAAACTGTTTTTT.

This chain uses TRBV12-3 or TRBV12-4 with TRBJ1-1; D possibly corresponds to TRBD1 (5 bases). Trimming shortened V by 6 bases and J by 4 bases, and 15 bases separated the two germline ends. This CDR3 is 14 amino acids long. The CDR3 nucleotides are TGTGCCAGCAGCCTACAGGAGGCTTTCACTGAAGCTTTCTTT. Encoded protein: CASSLQEAFTEAFF.

The chain combines TRBV2 with TRBJ2-1; 9 positions agree with TRBD1. With V trimmed by 6 bases and J by 3 bases, 3 bases remained unmatched. This CDR3 contains 14 residues. Germline lookup yields CDR1 SNHLY and CDR2 FYNNEI. The CDR3 spells CASRGQGIYNEQFF. The CDR3 region has the DNA TGTGCCAGCAGAGGACAGGGGATCTACAATGAGCAGTTCTTC.

This chain links TRBV6-5 with TRBJ1-6; D gene ambiguous. V was cut by 7 bases and J by 0 bases, with 10 bases left in between. This CDR3 comprises 15 residues. CDR1 is MNHEY and CDR2 is SVGAGI in the germline V gene. The CDR3 protein is CASTPGLSYNSPLHF. CDR3 DNA sequence: TGTGCCAGCACCCCAGGACTCTCCTATAATTCACCCCTCCACTTT.

V gene TRBV20-1 combines with J gene TRBJ2-7; TRBD2 might be the D (6 bases). This CDR3 is built from 14 residues. The germline CDR1 and CDR2 sequences are DFQATT and SNEGSKA (reference sequence). The V gene lost 3 bases and the J gene lost 2 bases, with 14 bases spanning the gap. CDR3 sequence reads: CSASRSGYTYEQYF. CDR3 DNA: TGCAGTGCTAGTCGCAGCGGGTATACCTACGAGCAGTACTTC.

There are a few counts of this clonotype. This rearrangement joins TRBV6-5 to TRBJ1-1; no clear D gene. The CDR3 loop spans 13 amino acids. Per germline, CDR1 MNHEY and CDR2 SVGAGI. Between the trimmed V and J ends, which lost 0 bases and 4 bases, there was a span of 6 bases. CDR3 coding DNA: TGTGCCAGCAGTTACTCGTGGCCCACTGAAGCTTTCTTT. Its protein is CASSYSWPTEAFF.

The chain recombines TRBV18 with TRBJ2-1, with 11 bases that match TRBD1. CDR3 length equals 17 residues. The V gene's germline CDR1 is KGHSH and CDR2 LQKENI. With V trimmed by 6 bases and J by 10 bases, 17 bases remained unmatched. The DNA of the CDR3 is TGTGCCAGCTCCCGCCCGGGAAGGACAGGGGGCCAACGGGAGCAGTTCTTC. It encodes CASSRPGRTGGQREQFF. Supplemented by reference TRBV18 and TRBJ2-1, the full variable domain reads NAGVMQNPRHLVRRRGQEARLRCSPMKGHSHVYWYRQLPEEGLKFMVYLQKENIIDESGMPKERFSAEFPKEGPSILRIQQVVRGDSAAYFCASSRPGRTGGQREQFFGPGTRLTVL.

The chain is built from TRBV5-8 and TRBJ2-3; D is uncertain. V lost 0 bases and J lost 4, with 18 bases in between. Germline CDR1 and CDR2: SGHTS and YDEGEE. CDR3 length equals 17 residues. The CDR3 DNA sequence: TGTGCCAGCAGCTTGGAGGTGTACATGTACTCTTCAGATACGCAGTATTTT. This codes for CASSLEVYMYSSDTQYF. The whole variable domain, remainder taken from reference TRBV5-8 and TRBJ2-3, is EAGVTQSPTHLIKTRGQQATLRCSPISGHTSVYWYQQALGLGLQFLLWYDEGEERNRGNFPPRFSGRQFPNYSSELNVNALELEDSALYLCASSLEVYMYSSDTQYFGPGTRLTVL.

This clonotype was counted a few times. The CDR3 spells CASNVPVANVLTF. CDR3 coding DNA: TGTGCCAGCAACGTCCCCGTGGCCAACGTCCTGACTTTC. The rearrangement uses TRBV6-2 or TRBV6-3 and TRBJ2-6; D is unresolved. CDR1 and CDR2 (germline): MNHEY, SVGEGT. V lost 7 bases to trimming and J lost 6 bases, with 10 bases between them. This CDR3 contains 13 residues.

In this sample, this clonotype turned up a few times. The V and J genes are TRBV28 and TRBJ2-7, with D perhaps being TRBD1 or TRBD2 (5 bases each). The CDR3 totals 14 residues. Germline-derived CDR1 and CDR2 are MDHEN and SYDVKM. The V gene lost 3 bases and the J gene lost 2 bases, with 11 bases spanning the gap. The CDR3 region is CASSFGASTYEQYF. DNA for the CDR3: TGTGCCAGCAGTTTCGGGGCATCAACCTACGAGCAGTACTTC. The full variable domain, with the rest looked up from reference TRBV28 and TRBJ2-7, is DVKVTQSSRYLVKRTGEKVFLECVQDMDHENMFWYRQDPGLGLRLIYFSYDVKMKEKGDIPEGYSVSREKKERFSLILESASTNQTSMYLCASSFGASTYEQYFGPGTRLTVT.

The gene calls are TRBV20-1 and TRBJ2-7; the match to TRBD2 covers 9 bases. From germline, CDR1 is DFQATT and CDR2 SNEGSKA (reference sequence). The CDR3 has 13 residues. V was pared by 5 bases and J by 4 bases, with 6 bases of the junction left unmatched. The CDR3 protein is CSASSGKQYEQYF. The CDR3 DNA sequence: TGCAGTGCTTCTAGCGGGAAGCAGTACGAGCAGTACTTC.

This clonotype was picked up a small number of times. The rearrangement joins TRBV6-6 to TRBJ2-7; 9 bases agree with TRBD2. Germline CDR1 is MNHNY and CDR2 is SVGAGI (reference sequence). V was clipped by 0 bases and J by 5 bases; unmatched bases: 5. The CDR3 length is 15 residues. This CDR3 is CASSYSREGGHEQYF. The CDR3 nucleotides read TGTGCCAGCAGTTACTCGCGGGAGGGAGGCCACGAGCAGTACTTC.

This clonotype came up a few times. The chain uses TRBV4-1 and TRBJ2-3; 9 bases agree with TRBD1. The CDR3 totals 14 residues. Losses at the gene ends were 4 bases for V and 4 bases for J; bases not matched to a gene: 3. Germline V gives CDR1 MGHRA, CDR2 YSYEKL. CDR3 bases: TGCGCCAGCAGCCCGGACAGGGGTCCAGATACGCAGTATTTT. Its protein product is CASSPDRGPDTQYF.

The J gene is TRBJ2-7, the V gene TRBV6-5; D remains ambiguous. The CDR3 contains 12 residues. Germline lookup yields CDR1 MNHEY and CDR2 SVGAGI. Trimming pared 5 bases from V and 3 bases from J, leaving 8 bases between. The CDR3 sequence is CASSNNRYEQYF. In DNA form, the CDR3 reads TGTGCCAGCAGTAACAACCGCTACGAGCAGTACTTC.

The chain employs TRBV11-2 and TRBJ2-3; D is undetermined. V was pared by 8 bases and J by 7 bases, with 10 bases between. Germline CDR1 is SGHAT and CDR2 is FQNNGV. CDR3 size: 11 residues. The CDR3 nucleotides are TGTGCCAGCGCGAGTCGGTATACGCAGTATTTT. Residues: CASASRYTQYF.

This clonotype was recorded a few times. The rearrangement links TRBV10-1 to TRBJ2-7, with D perhaps matching TRBD1 (5 bases). Germline CDR1 WNHNN, CDR2 SYGVQD (reference sequence). The CDR3 is made up of 13 amino acids. V was pared by 7 bases and J by 5 bases, with 15 bases between. The CDR3 is CASNPGSLDEQYF. For the CDR3, the DNA is TGCGCCAGCAATCCAGGGTCTCTCGACGAGCAGTACTTC.

This clonotype was detected once. The chain uses TRBV4-1 and TRBJ2-7, with TRBD2 as a possible D gene (5 bases). The ends were cut back, 5 bases at V and 3 bases at J, with 11 bases in the middle. The CDR3 spans 13 residues. Per the germline V gene, CDR1 is MGHRA and CDR2 is YSYEKL. CDR3 in amino acids: CASSGGVFYEQYF. The DNA of the CDR3 is TGCGCCAGCAGCGGAGGAGTGTTCTACGAGCAGTACTTC.

The J gene is TRBJ2-2, the V gene TRBV2, with a tentative D call TRBD1 (6 bases). There are 16 residues in the CDR3. The V and J ends lost 5 bases and 5 bases respectively, with 18 bases between them. Germline CDR1 reads SNHLY; CDR2 reads FYNNEI. The CDR3 coding sequence is TGTGCCAGCAGTCCAGGGGTTAGAACAAGGACCGGGGAGCTGTTTTTT. Its protein is CASSPGVRTRTGELFF.

This clonotype was seen a single time. V is TRBV20-1 and J is TRBJ1-1, with 8 positions matching TRBD1. CDR1 is DFQATT, CDR2 SNEGSKA, per germline (reference sequence). The CDR3 extends over 17 amino acids. The V segment lost 3 bases and the J segment 0 bases; nucleotides outside the gene matches: 12. CDR3 loop: CSARGDRRRSMNTEAFF. In DNA, the CDR3 is TGCAGTGCTAGGGGGGACAGGAGAAGAAGTATGAACACTGAAGCTTTCTTT.

This chain uses TRBV19 with TRBJ2-2; TRBD2 is a possible D gene (5 bases). Between the trimmed V and J ends, which lost 3 bases and 0 bases, there was a span of 11 bases. Germline CDR1 is LNHDA and CDR2 is SQIVND (reference sequence). This CDR3 is built from 16 residues. For the CDR3, the DNA is TGTGCCAGTAGTATTGTGTCACTAGCGAACACCGGGGAGCTGTTTTTT. It yields the protein CASSIVSLANTGELFF.

The J gene is TRBJ2-1, the V gene TRBV20-1; 10 nucleotides align to TRBD2. The CDR3 has 16 amino acids. The junction had 5 bases not matched to a gene; V was cut back by 0 bases and J by 3 bases. Germline lookup yields CDR1 DFQATT and CDR2 SNEGSKA (reference sequence). The CDR3 DNA sequence: TGCAGTGCTAGAGATCCCAGCGGGGGGGTCTACAATGAGCAGTTCTTC. This translates into CSARDPSGGVYNEQFF.

In regard to this clonotype: Mismatch with germline at one junction end may stem from a read error. The genes are TRBV28 and TRBJ2-5, with 13 bases identical to TRBD2. This CDR3 has 17 residues. CDR1 MDHEN and CDR2 SYDVKM come from the germline V gene. This CDR3 is CASSLRRTSGGGETQNF. Here the CDR3 DNA reads TGTGCCAGCAGTTTACGCCGGACTAGCGGGGGCGGAGAGACCCAGAACTTC.

CDR3 amino acids: CSARAPTYDTQYF. In nucleotides, the CDR3 is TGCAGTGCTAGAGCGCCCACATACGATACGCAGTATTTT. The chain employs TRBV20-1 and TRBJ2-3, with D unresolved. CDR3 length: 13 amino acids. Looked up from germline, CDR1 is DFQATT and CDR2 is SNEGSKA (reference sequence). Trimming took off 1 base at V and 6 bases at J, with 11 bases between the two ends.

This clonotype was seen a single time. V is TRBV3-1 and J is TRBJ2-1, with D tentatively TRBD1 (5 bases). The V and J ends lost 1 base and 14 bases respectively, with 12 bases between them. Germline-derived CDR1 and CDR2 are LGHDT and YNNKEL (reference sequence). This CDR3 comprises 12 residues. This chain's CDR3 is CASSQGGVWKFF. The DNA of the CDR3 is TGTGCCAGCAGCCAAGGGGGCGTTTGGAAGTTCTTC.